The clone carrying this T cell receptor (beta chain) was found a few times. This sample was taken from a study of blood T cell repertoires in COVID-19. The germline gives CDR1 MDHEN, CDR2 SYDVKM. V gave up 2 bases and J gave up 2 bases; unmatched junction bases: 3. CDR3 length: 15 amino acids. The table came from immunoSEQ multiplex PCR; TCRdb's copy has only in-frame clones and leaves some out. The repertoire holds roughly 100,000 clones, with roughly 80% as singletons. Sequenced sample: peripheral blood. The genes are TRBV28 and TRBJ1-5; 7 bases are a match to TRBD1. The receptor was derived from a woman in her 70s with acute or convalescent COVID-19. The CDR3 coding sequence is TGTGCCAGCAGTTTAAGGGACAGCCGCAATCAGCCCCAGCATTTT. Amino acid sequence: CASSLRDSRNQPQHF.